This T cell receptor beta chain is from a study of blood T cell repertoires in COVID-19. Study-wide background: Sites in the United States, Italy and Spain provided acute and convalescent COVID-19 samples. T cells, B-cell-depleted T cells, or PBMCs provided the cDNA or gDNA that served as material.

Germline-derived CDR1 and CDR2 are MNHEY and SMNVEV (reference sequence). V was pared by 7 bases and J by 2 bases, with 23 bases between. The CDR3 runs 17 residues. In the original processing: The authors estimated nucleated cell counts from reference gene primer amplification. Using immunoSEQ multiplex PCR, the repertoire was profiled, and TCRdb retains in-frame clones only, with some absent. That table supplies the V and J calls and clone size; D and trimming were determined from the DNA. The sample lists 250,000 to 300,000 clones; approximately 88% were seen once. Followed longitudinally, the Seattle patients had been enrolled during active infection.

This receptor was obtained from a woman between 65 and 79 years old with COVID-19, enrolled during active disease. This chain connects TRBV27 to TRBJ1-1; D is undetermined. Sample: peripheral blood. CDR3 loop: CASTRLGKQLSNTEAFF. CDR3 in DNA: TGTGCCAGCACTCGTCTCGGCAAACAGCTAAGCAACACTGAAGCTTTCTTT.